This T cell receptor beta chain stems from a study of shared clonotypes between healthy human individuals. Assay: immunoSEQ multiplex PCR; the TCRdb copy retains only in-frame clones and omits some. The sample records some 480,000 clones, approximately 79% being singletons. Only a few counts were recorded for this clone. Its specificity is not known. The CDR3 totals 15 residues. Trimming pared 5 bases from V and 0 bases from J, leaving 12 bases between. CDR1 is SGHTA and CDR2 is FQGTGA in the germline V gene. Study-level results: Represented diversity, genetic and exposure-history alike, was limited by few donors.

The rearrangement uses TRBV7-3 and TRBJ2-3; D is undetermined. The source of this sequence is a woman in her thirties or forties in good health. Some clones in this sample may be carry-over from other donors' samples. Sequencing was carried out using PBMCs. CDR3 in DNA: TGTGCCAGCAGCGCCAACCCCCTTAGCACAGATACGCAGTATTTT. This sequence encodes CASSANPLSTDTQYF.